Shown below are 22 T cell receptor beta chains from a single sample sequenced in a study of T cells after yellow fever vaccination. One entry per CDR3 protein, called by TCRdb with MiXCR from the 5' RACE reads. The table includes 300,000 or so distinct CDR3 sequences, 3.5% to 4.5% detected once. Sequencing was performed on PBMCs, taken 5 days after the yellow fever booster vaccination. These receptors were taken from a man between 18 and 29 years old who received the YFV17D yellow fever vaccine.

This clonotype was seen repeatedly, ten times or more. V gene TRBV20-1 combines with J gene TRBJ1-1; no firm D call. V lost 7 bases and J lost 6, with 6 bases in between. The CDR3 consists of 9 residues. Per germline, CDR1 DFQATT and CDR2 SNEGSKA (reference sequence). The CDR3: CSEGPEAFF. CDR3 bases: TGCAGTGAAGGGCCTGAAGCTTTCTTT.

The chain joins TRBV5-1 to TRBJ2-7; D perhaps matches TRBD2 (6 bases). V was shortened by 10 bases and J by 9 bases, with 11 bases between the two germline ends. This CDR3 is 9 amino acids long. Per the germline V gene, CDR1 is SGHRS and CDR2 is YFSETQ. The CDR3 protein is CAGGSGQYV. The DNA for the CDR3 is TGCGCCGGGGGGTCCGGGCAGTACGTC.

The chain combines TRBV5-6 with TRBJ2-5; tentatively, D is TRBD2 (5 bases). Germline V CDR1 and CDR2: SGHDT, YYEEEE. The CDR3 totals 14 residues. Trimming cost V 3 bases and J 9 bases, with 18 bases left between them. CDR3 DNA: TGTGCCAGCAGCTCCGACCCCGTCGGGCGGGCCCAGTACTTC. It is translated as CASSSDPVGRAQYF.

The chain combines TRBV20-1 with TRBJ2-7; TRBD1 or TRBD2 may be the D gene (6 bases each). Germline CDR1 is DFQATT and CDR2 is SNEGSKA (reference sequence). The length of the CDR3 is 14 residues. The V end lost 0 bases, the J end lost 0 bases, and 9 bases lay between the germline ends. The CDR3 reads CSAREGGSSYEQYV. The CDR3 bases are TGCAGTGCTAGAGAAGGGGGGAGCTCCTACGAGCAGTACGTC.

This clonotype was observed a handful of times. J is TRBJ1-1 and V is TRBV5-1; possible D gene TRBD1, 6 bases. This CDR3 comprises 13 residues. V lost 2 bases, J lost 4 bases, and 9 bases lay in between. Germline values: CDR1 SGHRS, CDR2 YFSETQ. The CDR3 reads CASSFTGFTEAFF. The CDR3 DNA sequence: TGCGCCAGCAGCTTTACAGGGTTCACTGAAGCTTTCTTT.

The chain has TRBV5-1 and TRBJ2-7; D not resolved. The CDR3 consists of 13 residues. Germline CDR1 and CDR2: SGHRS and YFSETQ. V was cut by 5 bases and J by 3 bases, with 12 bases left in between. CDR3 bases: TGCGCCAGCAGTAAACCCCGGTTCTACGAGCAGTACGTC. Amino acid sequence: CASSKPRFYEQYV.

This clonotype has more than one count but fewer than ten. The V and J genes are TRBV9 and TRBJ2-3; D remains ambiguous. V lost 0 bases and J lost 1, with 6 bases in between. This CDR3 comprises 14 residues. Germline lookup yields CDR1 SGDLS and CDR2 YYNGEE. This CDR3 is CASSVVWGTDTQYF. The DNA of the CDR3 is TGTGCCAGCAGCGTAGTTTGGGGCACAGATACGCAGTATTTT.

A few counts support this clonotype. The chain employs TRBV3-1 and TRBJ2-1; D is perhaps TRBD2 (6 bases). There are 18 residues in the CDR3. CDR1 LGHDT and CDR2 YNNKEL come from the germline V gene (reference sequence). The ends were cut back, 0 bases at V and 0 bases at J, with 15 bases in the middle. Written as DNA, the CDR3 is TGTGCCAGCAGCCAAGACTGGTCGGGGGATTTCTCCTACAATGAGCAGTTCTTC. Its protein product is CASSQDWSGDFSYNEQFF.

This clonotype was observed a few times. The chain uses TRBV5-1 and TRBJ2-5, with a weak D call TRBD2 (6 bases). The CDR3 spans 15 residues. CDR1 and CDR2 from the germline V gene are SGHRS and YFSETQ. Trimming shortened V by 4 bases and J by 1 base, and 14 bases separated the two germline ends. The CDR3 here is CASSPPGSGQETQYF. The DNA for the CDR3 is TGCGCCAGCAGCCCACCCGGGAGCGGCCAAGAGACCCAGTACTTC.

The chain combines TRBV3-1 with TRBJ1-1; D not certain. Germline V lookup: CDR1 LGHDT, CDR2 YNNKEL (reference sequence). V lost 4 bases to trimming and J lost 1 base, with 10 bases between them. CDR3 length equals 14 residues. The chain's CDR3 is CASSPEWGNTEAFF. Here the CDR3 DNA reads TGTGCCAGCAGCCCTGAATGGGGGAACACTGAAGCTTTCTTT.

The chain joins TRBV5-1 to TRBJ1-4; TRBD1 aligns across 7 bases. Trimming removed 4 bases from V and 8 bases from J; junction bases left unmatched: 8. CDR1 and CDR2 (germline): SGHRS, YFSETQ. There are 14 residues in the CDR3. In nucleotides, the CDR3 is TGCGCCAGCAGCCTCAGGGAGGGGGCCGAAAAACTGTTTTTT. This sequence encodes CASSLREGAEKLFF. The full variable domain, in which reference TRBV5-1 and TRBJ1-4 provide the parts outside the CDR3, is KAGVTQTPRYLIKTRGQQVTLSCSPISGHRSVSWYQQTPGQGLQFLFEYFSETQRNKGNFPGRFSGRQFSNSRSEMNVSTLELGDSALYLCASSLREGAEKLFFGSGTQLSVL.

There are many counts of this clonotype. The chain couples TRBV2 to TRBJ2-5; D tentatively fits TRBD1 or TRBD2 (5 bases each). Germline V gene lookup returns CDR1 SNHLY and CDR2 FYNNEI. CDR3 length: 13 residues. V lost 3 bases, J lost 7 bases, and 12 bases lay in between. The CDR3 region is CASSDGAAGTQYF. CDR3 DNA sequence: TGTGCCAGCAGTGACGGGGCGGCGGGGACCCAGTACTTC.

This clonotype was counted ten times or more. The chain links TRBV27 to TRBJ1-5; no reliable D call. Trimming pared 2 bases from V and 3 bases from J, leaving 5 bases between. There are 13 residues in the CDR3. From germline, CDR1 is MNHEY and CDR2 SMNVEV (reference sequence). CDR3 DNA: TGTGCCAGCAGTTTAAACAACAATCAGCCCCAGCATTTT. This sequence encodes CASSLNNNQPQHF.

The V gene is TRBV7-2, the J gene TRBJ1-2; perhaps TRBD1 as D (6 bases). The V and J ends lost 3 bases and 1 base respectively, with 15 bases between them. The CDR3 length is 16 residues. The germline CDR1 and CDR2 sequences are SGHTA and FQGNSA. CDR3 residues: CASSLTGGGLNYGYTF. CDR3 nucleotides: TGTGCCAGCAGCTTGACAGGAGGGGGACTTAACTATGGCTACACCTTC.

This clonotype was seen at least ten times. The genes are TRBV5-6 and TRBJ2-1; 11 bases are a match to TRBD2. Germline CDR1 is SGHDT and CDR2 is YYEEEE. This CDR3 is 14 amino acids long. The J segment lost 7 bases and the V segment lost 3 bases, leaving 3 bases of the junction unmatched. CDR3: CASSSLAGVNEQFF. The CDR3 nucleotides are TGTGCCAGCAGCTCACTAGCGGGGGTGAATGAGCAGTTCTTC.

Only a few counts were recorded for this clonotype. The chain joins TRBV7-2 to TRBJ2-5; 7 nucleotides agree with TRBD2. Germline-derived CDR1 and CDR2 are SGHTA and FQGNSA. This CDR3 has 13 amino acids. Trimming removed 5 bases from V and 6 bases from J; junction bases left unmatched: 6. Here the CDR3 reads CASSVGGGQTQYF. For the CDR3, the DNA is TGTGCCAGCAGCGTTGGGGGGGGTCAGACCCAGTACTTC.

This clonotype was seen at least ten times. The chain has TRBV7-8 and TRBJ2-3; 8 bases map to TRBD2. Germline CDR1 and CDR2: SGHVS and FQNEAQ. J gave up 5 bases and V 4 bases, and 8 bases lay outside the gene matches. The CDR3 is 15 residues long. The CDR3: CASSSRGLAGDTQYF. The CDR3 DNA sequence: TGTGCCAGCAGCTCCAGAGGACTAGCAGGAGATACGCAGTATTTT.

This clonotype has ten or more counts. The genes are TRBV13 and TRBJ1-5, with 8 bases aligning to TRBD1. CDR1 and CDR2 from the germline V gene are PRHDT and FYEKMQ (reference sequence). V shed 10 bases, J shed 9 bases, and the junction held 17 bases outside the gene matches. This CDR3 has 15 residues. The CDR3 bases are TGTGCCAACCACCGACAGGGGTTATCGGATCTGCCCCAGCATTTT. Translated: CANHRQGLSDLPQHF.

This clonotype occurred many times. V is TRBV7-8 and J is TRBJ2-3, with TRBD1 matching over 8 bases. The V gene's germline CDR1 is SGHVS and CDR2 FQNEAQ. J lost 3 bases, V lost 7 bases, and 12 bases had no gene match. This CDR3 is built from 16 residues. CDR3 sequence reads: CASTDPGQVGTDTQYF. The CDR3 DNA is TGTGCCAGCACCGACCCGGGACAGGTTGGAACAGATACGCAGTATTTT.

The rearrangement joins TRBV7-2 to TRBJ1-2, with 8 bases identical to TRBD1. Unmatched junction bases numbered 9, after V lost 4 bases and J lost 8 bases. The germline CDR1 and CDR2 sequences are SGHTA and FQGNSA. This CDR3 region has 14 residues. CDR3 protein: CASSSRGQGLGYTF. In DNA, the CDR3 is TGTGCCAGCAGCTCTAGAGGACAGGGCCTGGGCTACACCTTC.

For this clonotype: Given a much more abundant clone one base away, this may be a read error. The J gene is TRBJ2-5, the V gene TRBV21-1; the table's D call of TRBD1 was not tested on the DNA. TRBV21-1 is a pseudogene locus. The CDR3 sequence is 18 residues long. CDR3 DNA: TGTGCCAGCGGCAAAGATCTCCTGGGGGCTGACAACCAAGAGACCCAGTACTTC. The encoded protein is CASGKDLLGADNQETQYF.

This clonotype occurred a few times. This sequence joins TRBV11-2 and TRBJ2-6; 7 bases are a match to TRBD1. From germline, CDR1 is SGHAT and CDR2 FQNNGV. After removal of 0 bases from V and 0 bases from J, the junction contained 5 bases not matched to a gene. The length of the CDR3 is 18 residues. DNA of the CDR3: TGTGCCAGCAGCTTAGATCCAGGGGGATACTCTGGGGCCAACGTCCTGACTTTC. Translated: CASSLDPGGYSGANVLTF.